Listed below are T cell receptor beta chains from one sample, sequenced in a study of T cell repertoires in cytomegalovirus infection. Their antigen targets remain unknown. TCRdb recomputed calls from the reads with MiXCR, one row per CDR3 protein. The sample shows 100,000 to 150,000 distinct CDR3 sequences, under 30% of them seen only once. Sequencing input: PBMCs, sequenced either directly or after in vitro stimulation (not recorded which). These receptors all stem from a human donor in good health (CMV status not recorded). Some clones in this sample may be carry-over from other donors' samples. Both conserved end residues are part of each CDR3. Each record gives: V gene, D gene, J gene, clone size, CDR3 DNA, CDR3 protein. D genes are given only for firm matches. Size is omitted from some rows. Given values are once, few, many or a class for expanded clones.

TRBV28,.,TRBJ2-5,.,TGTGCCAGCAGCCAAGCGATTGTAGAGACCCAGTACTTC,CASSQAIVETQYF
TRBV7-2,.,TRBJ1-2,many,TGTGCCAGCAGCTCACCCAACAGATATGGCTACACCTTC,CASSSPNRYGYTF
TRBV27,TRBD2,TRBJ2-5,few,TGTGCCAGCAGTTTAATTCCAGCGGGGCAAGAGACCCAGTACTTC,CASSLIPAGQETQYF
TRBV19,.,TRBJ1-5,.,TGTGCCAGTAGTTATCCGGGACACTTTTCTCAGCCCCAGCATTTT,CASSYPGHFSQPQHF
TRBV2,TRBD1,TRBJ2-5,.,TGTGCCAGCAGCAGGGACAGGGGAGACGAGACCCAGTACTTC,CASSRDRGDETQYF
TRBV6-1,.,TRBJ2-3,.,TGTGCCAGCAGTGATGGGGCCTTCACAGATACGCAGTATTTT,CASSDGAFTDTQYF
TRBV12-3/TRBV12-4,TRBD2,TRBJ2-2,.,TGTGCCAGCAGTTTAGAGGGTAGCGGGAGTACCGGGGAGCTGTTTTTT,CASSLEGSGSTGELFF
TRBV7-2,.,TRBJ2-1,few,TGTGCCAGCAGCTCCAGGTCCGGTAATGTTCTTGATGAGCAGTTCTTC,CASSSRSGNVLDEQFF
TRBV15,TRBD2,TRBJ2-2,.,TGTGCCACCAGCAGAGATGGGAGGGGCACGAACACCGGGGAGCTGTTTTTT,CATSRDGRGTNTGELFF
TRBV20-1,.,TRBJ2-6,.,TGCAGTGCTAGTGACCGTCGCGGGGCCAACGTCCTGACTTTC,CSASDRRGANVLTF
TRBV6-6,.,TRBJ2-7,few,TGTGCCAGCAGTTACTCGATTCAGGGACAGCAGTACTTC,CASSYSIQGQQYF
TRBV7-2,.,TRBJ2-2,.,TGTGCCAGCAGCCTCCACGGGGGACCCGGGGAGCTGTTTTTT,CASSLHGGPGELFF
TRBV11-2,TRBD2,TRBJ2-5,.,TGTGCCAGCAGCTTAAGACCCAGACTAGCGGGAGTAGAAGAGACCCAGTACTTC,CASSLRPRLAGVEETQYF
TRBV12-3/TRBV12-4,.,TRBJ2-7,.,TGTGCCAGCAGTCTGGACGCCGGCCAACGCGAGCAGTACTTC,CASSLDAGQREQYF
TRBV4-1,.,TRBJ2-5,.,TGCGCCAGCAGCCAAGATCTACCCAGGAGAGGGTTCCAAGAGACCCAGTACTTC,CASSQDLPRRGFQETQYF
TRBV7-2,.,TRBJ2-3,.,TGTGCCAGCAGCCCGATCGGAGGGACCCCCAATACGCAGTATTTT,CASSPIGGTPNTQYF
TRBV20-1,.,TRBJ1-2,.,TGCAGTGCAAGGACAGCTAACTATGGCTACACCTTC,CSARTANYGYTF
TRBV15,.,TRBJ1-5,once,TGTGCCACCAGCAGAGCGACAGATAGCAATCAGCCCCAGCATTTT,CATSRATDSNQPQHF
TRBV19,.,TRBJ2-7,few,TGTGCCAGTAGTATAGATGGAGTAGGGACCTACGAGCAGTACTTC,CASSIDGVGTYEQYF
TRBV25-1,.,TRBJ2-1,.,TGTGCCAGCAGCCAGACAGGACCCTCCTACAATGAGCAGTTCTTC,CASSQTGPSYNEQFF
TRBV7-6,TRBD2,TRBJ2-1,many,TGTGCCAGCAGCTCCGGACTAGCGGGAGCTGTTAATGAGCAGTTCTTC,CASSSGLAGAVNEQFF
TRBV7-3,.,TRBJ2-1,.,TGTGCCAGCAGCTTAAGGTCGGTCGGTGAGCAGTTCTTC,CASSLRSVGEQFF
TRBV25-1,.,TRBJ2-1,.,TGTGCCAGCAGTGAGCTAGCCGGCGGTAGTGACAATGAGCAGTTCTTC,CASSELAGGSDNEQFF
TRBV11-2,TRBD2,TRBJ2-5,many,TGTGCCAGCAGCCTAGCGGGGACCCAAGAGACCCAGTACTTC,CASSLAGTQETQYF
TRBV12-3/TRBV12-4,.,TRBJ2-3,.,TGTGCCAGCAGCCCTCTTTTCGTAGGTACGCAGTATTTT,CASSPLFVGTQYF
TRBV7-9,.,TRBJ1-1,.,TGTGCCAGCAGTGACCGTGACCCCATGAACACTGAAGCTTTCTTT,CASSDRDPMNTEAFF
TRBV7-2,.,TRBJ2-5,many,TGTGCCAGCAGCTTTAGCGGACAAGAGACCCAGTACTTC,CASSFSGQETQYF
TRBV11-2,TRBD2,TRBJ2-7,.,TGTGCCAGCAGCACGCGGACTAGCGGGAGTTCCGAGCAGTACTTC,CASSTRTSGSSEQYF
TRBV29-1,TRBD1,TRBJ2-5,.,TGCAGCGTTCAGGGACAGGGGTCCTTCTGGGAGACCCAGTACTTC,CSVQGQGSFWETQYF
TRBV5-1,.,TRBJ2-4,.,TGCGCCAGCAGCTTGACCGGATCAGAAAACATTCAGTACTTC,CASSLTGSENIQYF
TRBV27,TRBD2,TRBJ2-2,.,TGTGCCAGCAGATTTTCGGGGGGGGGCACCGGGGAGCTGTTTTTT,CASRFSGGGTGELFF
TRBV7-8,.,TRBJ2-3,many,TGTGCCAGCAGCTCCCCAGTGGGAGGTACCACAGATACGCAGTATTTT,CASSSPVGGTTDTQYF
TRBV6-2/TRBV6-3,TRBD2,TRBJ2-3,.,TGTGCATCTGCGGGAGGGTGGACAGATACGCAGTATTTT,CASAGGWTDTQYF
TRBV24-1,.,TRBJ2-1,few,TGTGCCACCAGTCTGACAGGTAGTTCCTACAATGAGCAGTTCTTC,CATSLTGSSYNEQFF
TRBV12-3/TRBV12-4,.,TRBJ1-5,.,TGTGCCAGCAGCAGAGGGCAGACTAATCAGCCCCAGCATTTT,CASSRGQTNQPQHF
TRBV6-1,.,TRBJ2-2,.,TGTGCCAGCAGGGTCCCGAACACCGGGGAGCTGTTTTTT,CASRVPNTGELFF
TRBV29-1,.,TRBJ1-1,.,TGCAGCGTTGGATCGGGGACGTGGGCTTTCTTT,CSVGSGTWAFF
TRBV4-1,TRBD2,TRBJ2-1,.,TGCGCCAGCAGCCAAGAGTTCCTAGCGGGAGTTTCGAATGCAATTGAGCAGTTCTTC,CASSQEFLAGVSNAIEQFF
TRBV7-2,TRBD1,TRBJ1-5,many,TGTGCCAGCAGCCCAGGGACAGGGGGATTCAATCAGCCCCAGCATTTT,CASSPGTGGFNQPQHF
TRBV29-1,TRBD1,TRBJ2-7,once,TGCAGCGTTCGGGGCCGGACAGGGCCCCCCTACGAGCAGTACTTC,CSVRGRTGPPYEQYF
TRBV27,.,TRBJ2-1,.,TGTGCCAGCAGTTTGGGGCAGGCCAATGAGCAGTTCTTC,CASSLGQANEQFF
TRBV5-6,.,TRBJ2-2,.,TGTGCCAGCAGCACGCCCGTTAGCCAGGGGCCGAACACCGGGGAGCTGTTTTTT,CASSTPVSQGPNTGELFF
TRBV12-3/TRBV12-4,TRBD1,TRBJ1-2,many,TGTGCCAGCAGTTTGAGGACAGGGGCCTATGGCTACACCTTC,CASSLRTGAYGYTF
TRBV19,.,TRBJ2-1,.,TGTGCCAGTAGTATCCGCCAAACCGACAGGAGTGAGCAGTTCTTC,CASSIRQTDRSEQFF
TRBV7-8,.,TRBJ2-1,few,TGTGCCAGCAGCTTAGATGGAGGGACCTCCAATGAGCAGTTCTTC,CASSLDGGTSNEQFF
TRBV25-1,TRBD2,TRBJ2-3,once,TGTGCCAGCGCCAGGGGGGCGGGAGGGGCAGGTACGCAGTATTTT,CASARGAGGAGTQYF
TRBV7-2,TRBD1,TRBJ2-2,.,TGTGCCAGCAGCTTTGACAGGGTCACCGGGGAGCTGTTTTTT,CASSFDRVTGELFF
TRBV30,TRBD2,TRBJ2-1,.,TGTGCCTGGAGTCCTCCGACTACCCTGACTAGCGGGAATTACAATGAGCAGTTCTTC,CAWSPPTTLTSGNYNEQFF
TRBV3-1,.,TRBJ2-7,few,TGTGCCAGCAGCCAAGATTGGACAGGGAGGGCTTTCGGCCAGTACTTC,CASSQDWTGRAFGQYF
TRBV27,.,TRBJ2-1,many,TGTGCCAGCAGTTTAGTCCATCGGGGACACGGATACAATGAGCAGTTCTTC,CASSLVHRGHGYNEQFF
TRBV20-1,TRBD2,TRBJ2-1,few,TGCAGTGCTCCGACTAGCGGGAGGGCTGGCTCCTACAATGAGCAGTTCTTC,CSAPTSGRAGSYNEQFF
TRBV28,TRBD2,TRBJ2-1,few,TGTGCCAGCAGTTCCCCTTCGGGCGGGAGGGCCGATGAGCAGTTCTTC,CASSSPSGGRADEQFF
TRBV20-1,TRBD2,TRBJ2-1,.,TGCAGTGCTAGAGAAATTGCCGGGACTAGCATCAATGAGCAGTTCTTC,CSAREIAGTSINEQFF
TRBV5-1,TRBD2,TRBJ2-3,once,TGCGCCAGCAACATGAGGACTAGCGGGAGGGCCGACGCAGATACGCAGTATTTT,CASNMRTSGRADADTQYF
TRBV19,.,TRBJ2-3,once,TGTGCCAGTACGGGGGATACGCAGTATTTT,CASTGDTQYF
TRBV7-7,.,TRBJ1-4,many,TGTGCCAGCAGCCCAGAGCGGGGAGAAAAACTGTTTTTT,CASSPERGEKLFF
TRBV28,TRBD1,TRBJ2-4,.,TGTGCCAGTTACCGCACAGGGGGCTCGAACATTCAGTACTTC,CASYRTGGSNIQYF
TRBV20-1,TRBD1,TRBJ1-5,few,TGCAGTGCTAGTCATTCGGGACAGGGTAATCAGCCCCAGCATTTT,CSASHSGQGNQPQHF
TRBV9,TRBD1,TRBJ1-1,.,TGTGCCAGCAGCGCCGGGACAGGGAGTGGCACTGAAGCTTTCTTT,CASSAGTGSGTEAFF
TRBV30,TRBD2,TRBJ2-1,few,TGTGCCTGGAAGCGGGAGGGCAATGAGCAGTTCTTC,CAWKREGNEQFF